This entry describes one T cell receptor beta chain. Its cognate antigen has yet to be identified. No base quality values were provided; no much bigger clone lies one nucleotide off. This sample is drawn from a study of blood T cell repertoires in COVID-19 (dated by TCRdb to about 2020). Describing the broader study: Samples covering the acute and convalescent phases of COVID-19 were provided by collaborators in the United States, Italy and Spain. Where available, HLA class I and class II types were taken from metadata supplied by the sample provider and were not determined by assay-based typing. The material from the prospective study consisted of cDNA or gDNA derived from T cells, B-cell-depleted T cells, or PBMCs. Deeply sampled blood TCRbeta repertoires from subjects exposed to, actively infected with, or recovered from COVID-19 were included in the dataset. The repertoires were released in a freely available public database meant as a resource for research on the immune response to SARS-CoV-2. Nearly every sample came with metadata listing a de-identified subject ID, COVID-19 status, age in years and sex. The samples were drawn from the first 160 participants of the ongoing ImmuneRACE study and from 950 to 1,500 subjects provided by 6 global collaborators. Paper-wide results and their limitations: How much clinical and demographic metadata was included differed by source and by participant, and the metadata was provided uncurated.

The CDR3 covers 15 residues, taking in both the cysteine and the phenylalanine. The DNA shown is the 45-base CDR3, in frame from base 1. At the junction V is shortened by 5 bases and J by 5 bases, with 18 bases in between. The germline V gene gives CDR1 as SGHAT and CDR2 as FQNNGV. Each collaborating institution followed its own protocols to collect whole blood in K2EDTA tubes. Collaborator samples were shipped for TCRbeta analysis as frozen whole blood, isolated PBMCs, or DNA extracted from either sample type. TCRbeta CDR3 regions were amplified from genomic DNA using the immunoSEQ Assay, a bias-controlled multiplex PCR. Concerning the study's data processing: Within the assay, amplification of reference gene primers was used to estimate how many nucleated cells each sample contained. To quantify the absolute abundance of each unique TCRbeta CDR3 rearrangement, sequence reads were collapsed and filtered. For each sample, productive Simpson clonality was calculated as the square root of Simpson's diversity index across productive rearrangements. Held by TCRdb, this immuneACCESS table contains in-frame sequences only and omits some clones. Under half of the omission traces to an unresolved V gene where checked; the cause of the rest is unknown. V and J calls plus clone size are reproduced from that table; the DNA served to infer D and trimming. The sample records around 67,000 clones, just under 85% of which are singletons. The top ten clones comprise less than 45% of the sample.

The sequencing input was peripheral blood. This sequence was found in a man aged 70-80 years with acute or convalescent COVID-19. The chain is assembled from TRBV11-2 and TRBJ2-5, and the D gene may be TRBD2, 5 bases matching. The CDR3 region: CASSLRTRGRETQYF. The DNA sequence is TGTGCCAGCAGCCTGAGGACTCGGGGTCGGGAGACCCAGTACTTC.